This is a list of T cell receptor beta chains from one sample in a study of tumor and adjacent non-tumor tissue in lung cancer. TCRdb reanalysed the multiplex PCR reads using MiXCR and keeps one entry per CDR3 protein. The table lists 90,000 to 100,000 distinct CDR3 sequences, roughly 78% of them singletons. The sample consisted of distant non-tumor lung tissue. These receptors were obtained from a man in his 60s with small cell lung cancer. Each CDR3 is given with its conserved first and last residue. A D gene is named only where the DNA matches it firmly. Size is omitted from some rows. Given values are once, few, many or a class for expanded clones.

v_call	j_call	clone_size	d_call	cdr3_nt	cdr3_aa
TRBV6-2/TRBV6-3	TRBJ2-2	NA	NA	TGTGCCAGCAGAACTACAACCAGGGAGCTGTTTTTT	CASRTTTRELFF
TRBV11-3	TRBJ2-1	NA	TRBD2	TGTGCCAGCAACTTAGATGGGGTAGGACTAGCGGGGGGAGGTGAGCAGTTCTTC	CASNLDGVGLAGGGEQFF
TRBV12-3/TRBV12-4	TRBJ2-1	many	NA	TGTGCCAGCACCCCCCCCGCGGGAACTCACTACAATGAGCAGTTCTTC	CASTPPAGTHYNEQFF
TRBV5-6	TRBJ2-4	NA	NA	TGTGCCAGCAGATCGCCACATGGACGGGCCAAAGACATTCAGTACTTC	CASRSPHGRAKDIQYF
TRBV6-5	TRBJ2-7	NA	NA	TGTGCCAGCAGCCGGATGCCACCACAGGGTGGGTCCTACGAGCTGTACTTC	CASSRMPPQGGSYELYF
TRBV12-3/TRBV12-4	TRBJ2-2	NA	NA	TGTGCTAGCAGTTTATCTGGGGAGCTGTTTTTT	CASSLSGELFF
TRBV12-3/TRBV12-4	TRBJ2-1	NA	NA	TGTGCCATGGCGGTTAGGGGGGGTCACAATGAGCAGTTCTTC	CAMAVRGGHNEQFF
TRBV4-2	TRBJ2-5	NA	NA	TGTGCCAGCAGCCAAGGGGGCGCCGGGTACCAAGAGATCCAGTACTTC	CASSQGGAGYQEIQYF
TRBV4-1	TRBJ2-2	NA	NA	TGCGACAGCAGCAGCAAGGGTGCCTATACCGGGGAGCTGTTTTTT	CDSSSKGAYTGELFF
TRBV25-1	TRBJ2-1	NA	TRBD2	TGTGCCAGGAGTGATCGGGCTAGCGGGAGAGGTGAGCAGTTCTTC	CARSDRASGRGEQFF
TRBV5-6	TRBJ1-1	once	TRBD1	TGTGCCAACAGCATGGCCTCCGGGACAGCTAACACTGAAGCTTTCTTT	CANSMASGTANTEAFF
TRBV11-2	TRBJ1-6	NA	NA	TGTGTCAGCAGTTTAGTCCAGGAGGAACTCCACTTT	CVSSLVQEELHF
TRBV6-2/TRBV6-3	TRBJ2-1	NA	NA	TGTGCCATCAGTTACCAGTTATCAGCGGTAGTGGGCGAGCAGTTCTTC	CAISYQLSAVVGEQFF
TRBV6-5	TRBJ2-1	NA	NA	TGTGCCAACAGTTACTCCGAGGGAGTGGGTAATGAGCAGTTCTTC	CANSYSEGVGNEQFF
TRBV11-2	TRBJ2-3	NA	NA	TGTACCAGCAGCTTCACTAGCACAGATACGCAGTATTTT	CTSSFTSTDTQYF
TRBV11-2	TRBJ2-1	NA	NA	TGTGCCAGCAGCTTAGTGACAGTCCATAGCCCCTACAATGAGCAGTTCTTC	CASSLVTVHSPYNEQFF
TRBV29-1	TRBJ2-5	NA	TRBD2	TGCAGCGTTGTTCCACGCCTAGCGGAAGAGACCCAGTACTTC	CSVVPRLAEETQYF
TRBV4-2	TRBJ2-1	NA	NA	TGTGCCAGCAGCCAAGCCCTTACCTCTGGGTCCTACAATGAGCTGTTCTTC	CASSQALTSGSYNELFF
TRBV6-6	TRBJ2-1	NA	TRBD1	TGTGCCAGCAGTTCCACCGGGACAGGGACCAATGAGCAGTTCTTC	CASSSTGTGTNEQFF
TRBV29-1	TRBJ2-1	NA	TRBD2	TGCAGTGTCATTTTACTAGCGGGAGGGTACAATGAGCAGTTCTTC	CSVILLAGGYNEQFF
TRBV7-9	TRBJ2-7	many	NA	TGTGCCAGCAGCACCCATCTAGAGGCGGCAAACGAGCAGTACTTC	CASSTHLEAANEQYF
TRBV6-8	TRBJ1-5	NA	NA	TGTGCCAGCAGCCGACGCACCACCGGCAGCAATCAGCCCCAGCATTTT	CASSRRTTGSNQPQHF
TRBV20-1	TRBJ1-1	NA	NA	TGCAGTGCTAGGGGAGGGAGTATGCATACTGAAGCTTTCTTT	CSARGGSMHTEAFF
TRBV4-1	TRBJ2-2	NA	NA	TGCGCCAGTAGCCAAGTCGGCATTAATGTCGGGGAGCTGTTTTTT	CASSQVGINVGELFF
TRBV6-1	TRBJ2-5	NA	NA	TGTGTCAGCAGTGGAATTCGGCTAGCCGAAGAGGGAGAGACTCAGTACTTC	CVSSGIRLAEEGETQYF
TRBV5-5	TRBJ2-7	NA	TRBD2	TGTGCCAGCACCTTGGGTCTAGCGGGAAGTTGGTACGAGCAGTACTTC	CASTLGLAGSWYEQYF
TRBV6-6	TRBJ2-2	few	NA	TGTGCCAGCAGTTATAGCTGGAGGGACACCGGGGGGCTGTTTTTT	CASSYSWRDTGGLFF
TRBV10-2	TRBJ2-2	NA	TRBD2	TGCGCCAGCAGTGAGTCGGGACTAGATGTGAACACAGGGGAGCTGTTTTTT	CASSESGLDVNTGELFF
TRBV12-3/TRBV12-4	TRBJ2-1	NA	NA	TGTGCCAGCTGTTTTCGGGATCCTCTTTACAACGAGCAGTTCTTC	CASCFRDPLYNEQFF
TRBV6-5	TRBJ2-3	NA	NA	TGTGCCAGCAGTTACGTATCTAACGGGAGTGGTACGCAGTATTTT	CASSYVSNGSGTQYF
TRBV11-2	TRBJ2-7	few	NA	TGTGCCAGCAGCTTAGAAATAGGTGGGTACGATCAGTACTTC	CASSLEIGGYDQYF
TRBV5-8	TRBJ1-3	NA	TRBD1	TGTGGCAGCAGCCCCTACTTCGGGACAGACTCTGGAAACACCATATATTTT	CGSSPYFGTDSGNTIYF
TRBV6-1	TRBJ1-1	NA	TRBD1	TGTACAAGCAGCAGGACAGGGTGGAATGAAGCTTTCTTT	CTSSRTGWNEAFF
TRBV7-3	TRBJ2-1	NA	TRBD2	TGTGCCAGGAGCTTAATAGCGGGAGGGCTTTCCGGGAATGAGCAGTTCTTC	CARSLIAGGLSGNEQFF
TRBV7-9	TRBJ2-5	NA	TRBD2	TGTGCCAGCAACTTAGTAGCGGGAGTAGAGACCCAGTACTTC	CASNLVAGVETQYF
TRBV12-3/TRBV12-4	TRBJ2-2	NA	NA	TGTGCCAGCACCCTTATGGGCACCGGGGAGCTGTTATTT	CASTLMGTGELLF
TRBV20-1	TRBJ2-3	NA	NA	TGCAGTGCTAGTGATTGGGGGCCAGATACGCAGTATTTT	CSASDWGPDTQYF
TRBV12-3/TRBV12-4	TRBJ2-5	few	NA	TGTGCCAGCAGCACCTACCCCGGGAGCGAAGAGACCCAGTACTTC	CASSTYPGSEETQYF
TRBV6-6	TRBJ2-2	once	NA	TGTGCCATCAAGACTATCGCCGGGGAGCTGTTTTTT	CAIKTIAGELFF
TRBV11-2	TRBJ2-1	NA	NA	TGTGCCAGCAGCTTAGTGGAACTGGCCATGACCAATGAGCAGTTCTTC	CASSLVELAMTNEQFF
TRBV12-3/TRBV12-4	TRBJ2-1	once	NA	TGTGCCACCAGTAATTCGACACCCTACAATGAGCAGTTCTTC	CATSNSTPYNEQFF
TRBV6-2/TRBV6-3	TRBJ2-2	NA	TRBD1	TGTGCCAGCATTTACGCGGAACAGGGGGCTGCCGGGGAGTTGTTTTTT	CASIYAEQGAAGELFF
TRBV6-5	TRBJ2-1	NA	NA	TGTGCCAGCAGGCGGGATGGACGTAAAAATGAGCGGTTCTTC	CASRRDGRKNERFF
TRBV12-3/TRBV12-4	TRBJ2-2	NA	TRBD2	TGTGCCAAAAGTCTCCGGGGGGGAGGGCCCCCCGGGGAGCTGTTTTTT	CAKSLRGGGPPGELFF
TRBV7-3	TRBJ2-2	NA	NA	TGTGCCAACAGCTTACGGGGCGGGGCCGCGAACACCGGGGAGCTGTTTTTT	CANSLRGGAANTGELFF
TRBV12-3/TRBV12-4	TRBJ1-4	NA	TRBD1	TGTGCCAGCACCTTGACAGGGGGGGGAACTAATGAAAAACTATTTTTT	CASTLTGGGTNEKLFF
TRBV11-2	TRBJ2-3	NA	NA	TGTGCCAGCAGCTCCGGGACCCAATTTTCGAACACTGATATGCAGTATTTT	CASSSGTQFSNTDMQYF
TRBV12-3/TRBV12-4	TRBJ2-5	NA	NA	TGTGGCAGCAGTTTAATGGACTGGGAAGAGACTCAGTACTTC	CGSSLMDWEETQYF
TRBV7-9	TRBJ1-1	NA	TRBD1	TGTGTCAGCAACATGCGGGACAGGGGGTTTCTCGAAGCTTTCTTT	CVSNMRDRGFLEAFF
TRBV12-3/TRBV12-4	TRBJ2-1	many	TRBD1	TGTGCCAGCAGCCTCGGGACAGCCAAACAAAATGAGCAGTTCTTC	CASSLGTAKQNEQFF
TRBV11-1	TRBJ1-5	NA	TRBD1	TGTGCCAGCAGCAGGGACAGCGGAACGAATCAGCCCCGGCATTTT	CASSRDSGTNQPRHF
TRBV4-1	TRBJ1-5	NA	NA	TGCGCCAGCAGCCAGGGGATGTCTCAGCTACAGCAATTT	CASSQGMSQLQQF
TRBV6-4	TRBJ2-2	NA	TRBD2	TGTGCCATCAGTCGGGAGGACCCCGGGGAGCTGTTTTTT	CAISREDPGELFF
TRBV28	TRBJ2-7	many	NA	TGTGCCAGCAGTTCAAGCCGTTGGAGTGCGGCTTACGAGCAGTACTTC	CASSSSRWSAAYEQYF